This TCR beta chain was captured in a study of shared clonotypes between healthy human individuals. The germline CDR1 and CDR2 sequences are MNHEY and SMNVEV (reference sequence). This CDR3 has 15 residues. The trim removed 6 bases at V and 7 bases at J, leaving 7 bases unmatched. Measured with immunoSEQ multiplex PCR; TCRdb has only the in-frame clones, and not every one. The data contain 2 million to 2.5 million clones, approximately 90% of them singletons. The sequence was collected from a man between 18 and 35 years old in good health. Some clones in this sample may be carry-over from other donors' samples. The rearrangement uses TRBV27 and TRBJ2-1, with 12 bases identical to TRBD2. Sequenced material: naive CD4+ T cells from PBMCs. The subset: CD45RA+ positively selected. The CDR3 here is CASSELAGGGNEQFF. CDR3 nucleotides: TGTGCCAGCAGCGAACTAGCGGGAGGAGGTAATGAGCAGTTCTTC.